Reported below is one T cell receptor beta chain. The data derive from a study of Ad26.COV2.S vaccination and SARS-CoV-2 variants. The CDR3 has 15 amino acids. V was shortened by 0 bases and J by 7 bases, with 14 bases between the two germline ends. The germline CDR1 and CDR2 sequences are SGHTA and FQGNSA. Treatment meaning: around 19 received Ad26.COV2.S at low or high dose, single or two shots; roughly five received placebo; per-sample allocation not given. Following the first vaccine or placebo injection, samples were taken on day 63. Here immunoSEQ multiplex PCR was the method, and the copy in TCRdb shows in-frame clones only, minus some. The table lists roughly 270,000 clones, approximately 87% of them singletons.

The chain employs TRBV7-2 and TRBJ2-3; D may match TRBD1 or TRBD2 (6 bases each). The material was peripheral blood, obtained in a trial of Ad26.COV2.S vaccine versus placebo. This clonotype was obtained from a person aged 18-60 years who received the Ad26.COV2.S COVID-19 vaccine or a placebo. The CDR3, as DNA: TGTGCCAGCAGCTTAGCGGGGGGCTCCGTATATACGCAGTATTTT. Translating gives CASSLAGGSVYTQYF. The complete variable domain, with remaining parts taken from reference TRBV7-2 and TRBJ2-3, reads GAGVSQSPSNKVTEKGKDVELRCDPISGHTALYWYRQSLGQGLEFLIYFQGNSAPDKSGLPSDRFSAERTGGSVSTLTIQRTQQEDSAVYLCASSLAGGSVYTQYFGPGTRLTVL.